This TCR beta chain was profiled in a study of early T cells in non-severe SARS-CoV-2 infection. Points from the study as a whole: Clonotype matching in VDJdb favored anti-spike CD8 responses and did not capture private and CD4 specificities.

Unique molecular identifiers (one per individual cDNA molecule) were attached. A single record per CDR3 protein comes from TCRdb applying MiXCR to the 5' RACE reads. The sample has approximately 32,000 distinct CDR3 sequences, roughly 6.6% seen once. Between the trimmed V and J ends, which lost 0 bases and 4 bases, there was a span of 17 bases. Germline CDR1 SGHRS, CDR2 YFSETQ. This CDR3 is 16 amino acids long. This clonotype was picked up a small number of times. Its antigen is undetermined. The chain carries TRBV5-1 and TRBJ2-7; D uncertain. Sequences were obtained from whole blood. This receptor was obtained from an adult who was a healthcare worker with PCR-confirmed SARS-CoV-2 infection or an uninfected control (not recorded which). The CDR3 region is CASSLAFGMRNYEQYF. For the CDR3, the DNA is TGCGCCAGCAGCTTGGCCTTTGGAATGAGGAATTACGAGCAGTACTTC.